This T cell receptor beta chain emerged from a study of Graves' ophthalmopathy and Graves' hyperthyroidism. Details on this clonotype: With a much larger clone just one base away, this may be a read error.

Amplification targeted the TCR beta CDR3 regions, with RNA transcripts as the source material. The workflow started with a first-round RT-PCR run with HTBI primers and then moved on to a second-round multiplex PCR. TCRdb analysed the multiplex PCR reads with MiXCR anew, one entry per CDR3 protein. This table has 500,000 to 800,000 distinct CDR3 sequences, about two fifths appearing once. The sample comprised peripheral blood. This TCR was recovered from an adult man with Graves' ophthalmopathy.

CDR3 nucleotides: TGTGCCATCAGCCCTAGGGGCCTGAACACCGGGGAGCTGTTTTTT. Translation: CAISPRGLNTGELFF. This chain links TRBV10-3 with TRBJ2-2, with a weak D call TRBD1 (5 bases). Germline V gives CDR1 ENHRY, CDR2 SYGVKD. The CDR3 spans 15 residues. V was clipped by 6 bases and J by 1 base, with 12 bases between them.